These 31 T cell receptor beta chains share one sample of origin, sequenced in a study of shared clonotypes between healthy human individuals. Data came from immunoSEQ multiplex PCR; TCRdb stores just in-frame clones and leaves some out. The top ten hold 0.39% of the sample, which has approximately 2.1 million clones, more than 85% seen once. Specimen: naive CD4+ T cells from PBMCs. Documented subset: CD45RA+ positively selected. These receptors were obtained from a man between 18 and 29 years old in good health. Some clones in this sample may be carry-over from other donors' samples.

Worth noting for this clone: Other nucleotide sequences in the sample specify the same CDR3. This chain joins TRBV7-2 and TRBJ2-2; the D gene is possibly TRBD2 (6 bases). Deletions cut 5 bases from V and 0 bases from J, with 10 bases between. Germline loops: CDR1 SGHTA, CDR2 FQGNSA. This CDR3 is 15 amino acids long. CDR3 bases: TGTGCCAGCAGCCCGCGACTAGCGAACACCGGGGAGCTGTTTTTT. It is translated as CASSPRLANTGELFF.

V gene TRBV7-3 combines with J gene TRBJ1-1; D is possibly TRBD1 (5 bases). The CDR3 totals 13 residues. The V end lost 3 bases, the J end lost 5 bases, and 10 bases lay between the germline ends. CDR1 is SGHTA and CDR2 is FQGTGA in the germline V gene. CDR3 region: CASSFEEGTEAFF. CDR3 nucleotides: TGTGCCAGCAGCTTTGAGGAGGGGACTGAAGCTTTCTTT. The whole variable domain, filled in from reference TRBV7-3 and TRBJ1-1, reads GAGVSQTPSNKVTEKGKYVELRCDPISGHTALYWYRQSLGQGPEFLIYFQGTGAADDSGLPNDRFFAVRPEGSVSTLKIQRTERGDSAVYLCASSFEEGTEAFFGQGTRLTVV.

The chain is built from TRBV9 and TRBJ2-1; 13 positions agree with TRBD2. J gave up 3 bases and V 3 bases, and 9 bases lay outside the gene matches. The length of the CDR3 is 18 residues. The germline V gene has CDR1 SGDLS and CDR2 YYNGEE. As DNA, the CDR3 is TGTGCCAGCAGCGGAGGTCGAGGGACTAGCGGGAACTACAATGAGCAGTTCTTC. Translated: CASSGGRGTSGNYNEQFF.

The chain carries TRBV10-3 and TRBJ2-2, with D uncertain. Germline V gene data show CDR1 as ENHRY and CDR2 as SYGVKD. V lost 8 bases to trimming and J lost 4 bases, with 20 bases between them. This CDR3 contains 16 residues. DNA for the CDR3: TGTGCCATCTCCTTGTCCTGGACGGGCGGCACCGGGGAGCTGTTTTTT. Translating it yields CAISLSWTGGTGELFF.

This chain uses TRBV6-5 with TRBJ1-2; 7 bases line up with TRBD1. The CDR3 loop spans 12 amino acids. CDR1 and CDR2 from the germline V gene are MNHEY and SVGAGI. The J segment lost 13 bases and the V segment lost 4 bases, leaving 9 bases of the junction unmatched. CDR3 nucleotide sequence: TGTGCCAGCAGTTTCTCCGGGACAGAGATCACCTTC. Translation gives CASSFSGTEITF.

This chain connects TRBV9 to TRBJ2-4; D ambiguous. The CDR3 is 18 amino acids. Trimming shortened V by 4 bases and J by 3 bases, and 23 bases separated the two germline ends. CDR1 is SGDLS and CDR2 is YYNGEE in the germline V gene. The CDR3 sequence is CASSPEGARQANKNIQYF. The CDR3 DNA sequence: TGTGCCAGCAGCCCGGAAGGTGCGCGGCAGGCGAACAAAAACATTCAGTACTTC.

The chain links TRBV18 to TRBJ1-1, with 9 bases fitting TRBD1. CDR1 is KGHSH and CDR2 is LQKENI in the germline V gene. V lost 3 bases to trimming and J lost 5 bases; unmatched junction nucleotides: 7. This CDR3 contains 15 residues. CDR3 sequence (DNA): TGTGCCAGCTCACCCGGGACAGGGATGAGGACTGAAGCTTTCTTT. This encodes CASSPGTGMRTEAFF.

Regarding this clone: Other DNA sequences in this sample translate to the same CDR3. The chain is built from TRBV4-3 and TRBJ2-3; no definite D call. Trimming removed 0 bases from V and 6 bases from J, with 10 bases in between. The germline V gene encodes CDR1 LGHNA and CDR2 YSLEER. The CDR3 covers 14 residues. This CDR3 reads CASSQDRWTDTQYF. CDR3 DNA: TGCGCCAGCAGCCAAGATCGTTGGACCGATACGCAGTATTTT.

The J gene is TRBJ2-2, the V gene TRBV7-9, with D possibly matching TRBD1 (5 bases). The germline V gene has CDR1 SEHNR and CDR2 FQNEAQ (reference sequence). V was cut by 0 bases and J by 8 bases, with 7 bases left in between. The CDR3 contains 13 residues. Written as DNA, the CDR3 is TGTGCCAGCAGCTTAGCGACAGTGGGGGAGCTGTTTTTT. Its translation: CASSLATVGELFF.

The chain recombines TRBV28 with TRBJ2-3; 7 positions agree with TRBD1. The germline V gene has CDR1 MDHEN and CDR2 SYDVKM. J lost 6 bases, V lost 6 bases, and 3 bases had no gene match. The CDR3 is 12 amino acids. This CDR3 reads CASRPGQDTQYF. The CDR3 DNA follows: TGTGCCAGCAGACCGGGACAGGATACGCAGTATTTT.

This clone showed up just a few times. The chain uses TRBV19 and TRBJ1-5, with D hard to call. V lost 3 bases, J lost 7 bases, and 10 bases lay in between. CDR3 length: 13 amino acids. Germline V gives CDR1 LNHDA, CDR2 SQIVND (reference sequence). As DNA, the CDR3 is TGTGCCAGTAGTATTACCTCCAGACAGCCCCAGCATTTT. As protein: CASSITSRQPQHF.

This chain joins TRBV27 and TRBJ2-5; 8 bases are a match to TRBD2. The CDR3 totals 15 residues. V lost 2 bases to trimming and J lost 4 bases; unmatched junction nucleotides: 6. In germline, CDR1 is MNHEY, CDR2 SMNVEV (reference sequence). CDR3 region: CASSLRAGALETQYF. The CDR3 coding sequence is TGTGCCAGCAGTTTAAGAGCGGGAGCTCTAGAGACCCAGTACTTC.

The V and J genes are TRBV14 and TRBJ2-2; 9 nucleotides match TRBD2. The germline V gene has CDR1 SGHDN and CDR2 FVKESK. CDR3 length: 19 amino acids. V trimming: 1 base; J trimming: 3 bases; junction bases outside the gene matches: 12. DNA of the CDR3: TGTGCCAGCAGCCAAGTTGTTGGGAGCGGGAGGTTCGACACCGGGGAGCTGTTTTTT. This codes for CASSQVVGSGRFDTGELFF.

The rearrangement links TRBV29-1 to TRBJ2-1; 9 nucleotides match TRBD2. CDR3 length equals 14 residues. V lost 5 bases, J lost 8 bases, and 10 bases stayed unmatched. Per germline, CDR1 SQVTM and CDR2 ANQGSEA. The CDR3 protein is CSVKRLAGIYEQFF. As DNA, the CDR3 is TGCAGCGTTAAACGGCTAGCGGGAATATATGAGCAGTTCTTC.

The chain has TRBV7-3 and TRBJ1-1; D not certain. The CDR3 extends over 19 amino acids. The germline V and J ends were trimmed by 5 bases and 0 bases, with 25 bases remaining between them. In germline, CDR1 is SGHTA, CDR2 FQGTGA. CDR3 region: CASSLRHSALLGMNTEAFF. CDR3 nucleotides: TGTGCCAGCAGCCTCCGACATAGCGCCCTTTTAGGGATGAACACTGAAGCTTTCTTT.

V and J are TRBV7-2 and TRBJ2-3, with 10 bases identical to TRBD2. This CDR3 contains 16 residues. The germline CDR1 and CDR2 sequences are SGHTA and FQGNSA. With 0 bases clipped from V and 6 bases from J, the junction kept 6 bases outside the gene matches. The CDR3 DNA reads TGTGCCAGCAGCTTAGCGCTCCTAGCGGGAGTGGATACGCAGTATTTT. Protein: CASSLALLAGVDTQYF.

This clone appeared once. CDR3 residues: CASSGGQVQETQYF. DNA of the CDR3: TGCGCCAGCAGCGGCGGACAAGTACAAGAGACCCAGTACTTC. The chain joins TRBV5-1 to TRBJ2-5; D is possibly TRBD1 (5 bases). CDR1 and CDR2 from the germline V gene are SGHRS and YFSETQ. This CDR3 is 14 amino acids long. Trimming pared 4 bases from V and 2 bases from J, leaving 12 bases between.

This rearrangement joins TRBV6-5 to TRBJ1-5; D is ambiguous. The CDR3 loop spans 12 amino acids. V was shortened by 6 bases and J by 6 bases, with 9 bases between the two germline ends. Germline values: CDR1 MNHEY, CDR2 SVGAGI. The CDR3 nucleotides read TGTGCCAGCAGCCCAAACAGTCAGCCCCAGCATTTT. Protein sequence: CASSPNSQPQHF.

This clone has only one observation. The rearrangement joins TRBV6-5 to TRBJ1-1, with 8 bases fitting TRBD1. Germline V lookup: CDR1 MNHEY, CDR2 SVGAGI. The CDR3 totals 12 residues. V lost 7 bases and J lost 10; bases outside the gene matches: 8. The CDR3 is CASTHRQGLAFF. The CDR3 region has the DNA TGTGCCAGCACCCACCGACAGGGGTTAGCTTTCTTT.

V usage is TRBV18 and J usage is TRBJ2-3; no definite D call. Trimming removed 0 bases at V and 1 base at J, with 8 bases between. Germline CDR1 KGHSH, CDR2 LQKENI. The CDR3 sequence is 15 residues long. CDR3 nucleotides: TGTGCCAGCTCACCACCGGTCCGGCGCACAGATACGCAGTATTTT. This translates into CASSPPVRRTDTQYF.

The V and J genes are TRBV5-6 and TRBJ2-7; D may be TRBD1 (6 bases). Germline V gene lookup returns CDR1 SGHDT and CDR2 YYEEEE. The V and J ends lost 4 bases and 0 bases respectively, with 11 bases between them. CDR3 length: 14 amino acids. The CDR3 region is CASSRRGSSYEQYF. The CDR3 coding sequence is TGTGCCAGCAGCCGTAGGGGGAGCTCCTACGAGCAGTACTTC.

The chain employs TRBV18 and TRBJ2-5; D is ambiguous. Germline V gene lookup returns CDR1 KGHSH and CDR2 LQKENI. The CDR3 is made up of 15 amino acids. Between the trimmed V and J ends, which lost 0 bases and 5 bases, there was a span of 13 bases. CDR3 sequence reads: CASSPPRSGMETQYF. CDR3 bases: TGTGCCAGCTCACCACCGAGATCCGGAATGGAGACCCAGTACTTC. The full variable domain, rest sourced from reference TRBV18 and TRBJ2-5, is NAGVMQNPRHLVRRRGQEARLRCSPMKGHSHVYWYRQLPEEGLKFMVYLQKENIIDESGMPKERFSAEFPKEGPSILRIQQVVRGDSAAYFCASSPPRSGMETQYFGPGTRLLVL.

The rearrangement uses TRBV5-1 and TRBJ2-3; D call uncertain. This CDR3 has 13 amino acids. The V gene lost 4 bases and the J gene lost 2 bases, with 8 bases spanning the gap. Germline V gene lookup returns CDR1 SGHRS and CDR2 YFSETQ. In nucleotides, the CDR3 is TGCGCCAGCAGCCCCCGGACCACAGATACGCAGTATTTT. As protein: CASSPRTTDTQYF.

V gene TRBV28 combines with J gene TRBJ1-1; no clear D. The V gene's germline CDR1 is MDHEN and CDR2 SYDVKM. The CDR3 is 14 amino acids. Trimming stripped 6 bases from V and 0 bases from J, with 11 bases between. CDR3 protein: CASRLDGMNTEAFF. CDR3 in DNA: TGTGCCAGCAGATTGGACGGAATGAACACTGAAGCTTTCTTT.

The V call is TRBV2, the J call TRBJ1-5, with TRBD1 as a possible D gene (6 bases). CDR3 length: 16 amino acids. Germline CDR1 SNHLY, CDR2 FYNNEI. V dropped 1 base and J dropped 6 bases, with 16 bases sitting between them. The CDR3 here is CASSEGRGGNGQPQHF. The CDR3 DNA sequence: TGTGCCAGCAGTGAAGGTCGTGGGGGCAACGGTCAGCCCCAGCATTTT.

Regarding this clone: The junction departs from germline at one end; a sequencing error may be responsible. Distinct nucleotide sequences in the sample also encode this CDR3. The rearrangement joins TRBV9 to TRBJ2-7, with 10 positions matching TRBD2. The CDR3 runs to 13 residues. CDR1 and CDR2 from the germline V gene are SGDLS and YYNGEE. DNA for the CDR3: TGTGCCAGCAGTGTAGCGGGAGGACACGAGCAGTACTTC. It codes for CASSVAGGHEQYF. Full variable domain (missing parts from reference TRBV9 and TRBJ2-7): DSGVTQTPKHLITATGQRVTLRCSPRSGDLSVYWYQQSLDQGLQFLIQYYNGEERAKGNILERFSAQQFPDLHSELNLSSLELGDSALYFCASSVAGGHEQYFGPGTRLTVT.

This chain uses TRBV5-1 with TRBJ2-5; TRBD2 agrees at 11 bases. The germline CDR1 and CDR2 sequences are SGHRS and YFSETQ. With V trimmed by 0 bases and J by 0 bases, 4 bases remained unmatched. The length of the CDR3 is 17 residues. The CDR3 nucleotides read TGCGCCAGCAGCTTGGTGACTAGCGGGGATTACCAAGAGACCCAGTACTTC. Protein product: CASSLVTSGDYQETQYF.

V and J are TRBV27 and TRBJ2-1, with D possibly matching TRBD1 (5 bases). Per germline, CDR1 MNHEY and CDR2 SMNVEV (reference sequence). The CDR3 covers 16 residues. Trimming stripped 3 bases from V and 3 bases from J, with 15 bases between. The CDR3, as DNA: TGTGCCAGCAGTTTTAGGTATCAGGGAAACTACAATGAGCAGTTCTTC. Translating gives CASSFRYQGNYNEQFF.

This clone was counted between two and nine times. The genes are TRBV28 and TRBJ1-2; possibly TRBD1 for D (5 bases). CDR1 is MDHEN, CDR2 SYDVKM, per germline. The CDR3 has 15 residues. Between the trimmed V and J ends, which lost 4 bases and 7 bases, there was a span of 19 bases. The CDR3 loop reads CASSSIGTAQLGYTF. DNA of the CDR3: TGTGCCAGCAGTTCCATCGGGACGGCCCAACTTGGCTACACCTTC.

The chain couples TRBV11-2 to TRBJ2-7; D is unclear. Trimming pared 0 bases from V and 3 bases from J, leaving 9 bases between. The CDR3 has 14 residues. The V gene's germline CDR1 is SGHAT and CDR2 FQNNGV. CDR3 DNA sequence: TGTGCCAGCAGCTTAGATTTTGCGAACTACGAGCAGTACTTC. As protein: CASSLDFANYEQYF.

This chain links TRBV9 with TRBJ2-1, with D perhaps given as TRBD1 or TRBD2 (5 bases each). This CDR3 contains 14 residues. Trimming removed 1 base from V and 7 bases from J, with 12 bases in between. Germline values: CDR1 SGDLS, CDR2 YYNGEE. The CDR3 loop is CASSVRDRANEQFF. The CDR3 coding sequence is TGTGCCAGCAGCGTACGGGACCGGGCTAATGAGCAGTTCTTC.